These 23 T cell receptor beta chains share one sample of origin, sequenced in a study of blood T cell repertoires in COVID-19. Assay: immunoSEQ multiplex PCR; the TCRdb copy retains only in-frame clones and omits some. Among roughly 150,000 clones, around 80% were seen once, and the ten largest hold around a fifth. The sequencing sample was made of peripheral blood. These receptors were taken from a woman aged 70 to 79 who had recovered from COVID-19.

The chain recombines TRBV29-1 with TRBJ2-5, with D tentatively TRBD2 (6 bases). The germline V gene has CDR1 SQVTM and CDR2 ANQGSEA. CDR3 length: 15 amino acids. Trimming took 4 bases from V and 5 from J, leaving 20 bases between them. CDR3 bases: TGCAGCGTTGGGGCTAGCGCACAAAAGGGCGAGACCCAGTACTTC. As protein: CSVGASAQKGETQYF.

The V and J genes are TRBV19 and TRBJ1-2, with a tentative D call TRBD1 (6 bases). V lost 6 bases and J lost 7, with 18 bases in between. The length of the CDR3 is 14 residues. Per the germline V gene, CDR1 is LNHDA and CDR2 is SQIVND (reference sequence). CDR3 sequence (DNA): TGTGCCAGTAGCTCCTGGGGGCGAGGTCGTGGCTACACCTTC. Translating it yields CASSSWGRGRGYTF.

This chain uses TRBV6-4 with TRBJ1-1; TRBD1 matches at 11 bases. The CDR3 has 14 residues. J was trimmed by 4 bases and V by 6 bases; bases with no gene match: 4. The germline V gene has CDR1 MRHNA and CDR2 SNTAGT. The CDR3 reads CASRDRGLGTEAFF. CDR3 nucleotides: TGTGCCAGCAGGGACAGGGGGCTTGGCACTGAAGCTTTCTTT.

This sequence joins TRBV7-8 and TRBJ1-6; 7 bases match TRBD1. This CDR3 is 14 amino acids long. Germline CDR1 SGHVS, CDR2 FQNEAQ. Trimming took 10 bases from V and 3 from J; bases not matched to a gene: 6. This CDR3 reads CATTWDSYNSPLHF. CDR3 in DNA: TGTGCCACCACCTGGGACAGCTATAATTCACCCCTCCACTTT.

CDR3 region: CASSRGLKQFF. The CDR3 DNA is TGTGCCAGCAGCCGCGGCCTCAAGCAGTTCTTC. The J gene is TRBJ2-1, the V gene TRBV6-2 or TRBV6-3; D remains unclear. This CDR3 spans 11 amino acids. Trimming took off 6 bases at V and 11 bases at J, with 11 bases between the two ends. Germline-derived CDR1 and CDR2 are MNHEY and SVGEGT.

The rearrangement uses TRBV20-1 and TRBJ1-2, with unresolved D. Germline CDR1 and CDR2: DFQATT and SNEGSKA (reference sequence). The CDR3 contains 11 residues. The V gene lost 3 bases and the J gene lost 7 bases, with 9 bases spanning the gap. The CDR3 coding sequence is TGCAGTGCTAGGGGCGAAACTGGCTACACCTTC. Protein: CSARGETGYTF.

This clone has just one count. V usage is TRBV9 and J usage is TRBJ2-1; TRBD2 aligns across 7 bases. CDR3 length: 19 residues. The germline gives CDR1 SGDLS, CDR2 YYNGEE. V shed 0 bases and J 0 bases; nucleotides not matched to a gene: 12. The CDR3, as DNA: TGTGCCAGCAGCGTAGCTACGATAACGGGGGGAAGCTCCTACAATGAGCAGTTCTTC. This codes for CASSVATITGGSSYNEQFF.

The J gene is TRBJ2-3, the V gene TRBV7-3; D might be TRBD1 (6 bases). This CDR3 is built from 13 residues. The ends were cut back, 4 bases at V and 4 bases at J, with 9 bases in the middle. CDR1 is SGHTA and CDR2 is FQGTGA in the germline V gene. Here the CDR3 DNA reads TGTGCCAGCAGCTCAAACAGGGCAGATACGCAGTATTTT. Protein product: CASSSNRADTQYF.

For this clone: This CDR3 fails to terminate in the conserved phenylalanine or tryptophan, so it likely reflects a read error. The limits of the CDR3 on the DNA are not certain, so only TCRdb's listed CDR3 is given. This chain uses TRBV7-9 with TRBJ1-2. Germline V lookup: CDR1 SEHNR, CDR2 FQNEAQ (reference sequence). The CDR3 adds up to 13 amino acids, both ends counted. CDR3 region: CASSALREGIGTL.

The rearrangement joins TRBV6-2 or TRBV6-3 to TRBJ1-5, with D perhaps TRBD1 (6 bases). V lost 7 bases, J lost 0 bases, and 28 bases lay in between. Germline V gene data show CDR1 as MNHEY and CDR2 as SVGEGT. The CDR3 loop spans 20 amino acids. The CDR3 region has the DNA TGTGCCAGCACCCCCCAAGGGGGGGGGACTCTCATTTATAGCAATCAGCCCCAGCATTTT. Its protein is CASTPQGGGTLIYSNQPQHF.

V gene TRBV27 combines with J gene TRBJ2-1; D possibly corresponds to TRBD2 (5 bases). This CDR3 contains 16 residues. V lost 7 bases, J lost 0 bases, and 16 bases lay in between. In germline, CDR1 is MNHEY, CDR2 SMNVEV (reference sequence). CDR3 DNA: TGTGCCAGCACCCAGAGGGCGGCCAGCTCCTACAATGAGCAGTTCTTC. Translating gives CASTQRAASSYNEQFF.

There are many counts of this clone. The rearrangement uses TRBV4-1 and TRBJ1-6; D remains unclear. Trimming left V 0 bases short and J 1 base short, with 13 bases between. The CDR3 consists of 18 residues. Germline assignment: CDR1 MGHRA and CDR2 YSYEKL. CDR3 loop: CASSQDPGEGSYNSPLHF. The CDR3 DNA reads as TGCGCCAGCAGCCAAGATCCGGGCGAGGGTTCCTATAATTCACCCCTCCACTTT.

This chain joins TRBV30 and TRBJ1-3, with a weak D call TRBD1 (5 bases). CDR1 and CDR2 (germline): GTSNPN, SVGIG (reference sequence). The V end lost 4 bases, the J end lost 7 bases, and 11 bases lay between the germline ends. The CDR3 consists of 12 residues. The CDR3 is CAWKRPGNTIYF. The CDR3 region has the DNA TGTGCCTGGAAGAGGCCAGGGAACACCATATATTTT.

This chain connects TRBV7-2 to TRBJ2-5, with 9 nucleotides matching TRBD2. The V gene's germline CDR1 is SGHTA and CDR2 FQGNSA. This CDR3 comprises 15 residues. With 2 bases clipped from V and 9 bases from J, the junction kept 10 bases outside the gene matches. In nucleotides, the CDR3 is TGTGCCAGCAGCTTATTTCCAGCGGGAGGCGGGGCCCAGTACTTC. It is translated as CASSLFPAGGGAQYF. The variable domain in full, with the rest retrieved from reference TRBV7-2 and TRBJ2-5, is GAGVSQSPSNKVTEKGKDVELRCDPISGHTALYWYRQSLGQGLEFLIYFQGNSAPDKSGLPSDRFSAERTGGSVSTLTIQRTQQEDSAVYLCASSLFPAGGGAQYFGPGTRLLVL.

This clone has just one count. The V and J genes are TRBV2 and TRBJ2-7, with no clear D. This CDR3 comprises 14 residues. Trimming left V 2 bases short and J 7 bases short, with 15 bases between. CDR1 and CDR2 (germline): SNHLY, FYNNEI. The CDR3 protein is CASSETQTSGEQYF. As DNA, the CDR3 is TGTGCCAGCAGTGAAACACAGACCTCTGGGGAGCAGTACTTC.

This clone was recorded once. CDR3 sequence reads: CASSQDRVAYNSPLHF. The CDR3 region has the DNA TGTGCCAGCAGCCAAGACCGGGTGGCCTATAATTCACCCCTCCACTTT. The rearrangement links TRBV4-2 to TRBJ1-6; D is undetermined. V lost 0 bases and J 2 bases, leaving 8 bases between the germline ends. Germline V gene lookup returns CDR1 LGHNA and CDR2 YNFKEQ. This CDR3 comprises 16 residues.

The chain recombines TRBV15 with TRBJ2-5; possibly TRBD1 for D (5 bases). V lost 0 bases, J lost 5 bases, and 13 bases lay in between. In germline, CDR1 is LNHNV, CDR2 YYDKDF (reference sequence). The CDR3 is made up of 15 amino acids. The CDR3 nucleotides are TGTGCCACCAGCAGAGATGTCAGGGTCTCGGAGACCCAGTACTTC. It is translated as CATSRDVRVSETQYF.

The chain is built from TRBV9 and TRBJ1-5; D not certain. The germline V gene encodes CDR1 SGDLS and CDR2 YYNGEE. Between the trimmed V and J ends, which lost 0 bases and 8 bases, there was a span of 12 bases. This CDR3 contains 14 residues. CDR3 DNA sequence: TGTGCCAGCAGCGTAGGGGCAGCCCAGGAGCCCCAGCATTTT. Residues: CASSVGAAQEPQHF.

The chain employs TRBV7-3 and TRBJ2-2; D may be TRBD2 (5 bases). CDR3 length: 16 residues. CDR1 is SGHTA and CDR2 is FQGTGA in the germline V gene. V was pared by 5 bases and J by 4 bases, with 17 bases between. The CDR3 nucleotides read TGTGCCAGCAGCGCCCTCGGGCCCCGGGGCACCGGGGAGCTGTTTTTT. It is translated as CASSALGPRGTGELFF.

V is TRBV24-1 and J is TRBJ2-1; TRBD2 agrees at 10 bases. Germline trimming cut 4 bases from V and 9 bases from J; bases unmatched to any gene: 5. The germline gives CDR1 KGHDR, CDR2 SFDVKD. CDR3 length equals 14 residues. As DNA, the CDR3 is TGTGCCACCAGTGACCTAGCGGGAGTCGGTGAGCAGTTCTTC. Amino acids: CATSDLAGVGEQFF.

This chain uses TRBV5-4 with TRBJ1-2, with D possibly being TRBD1 (6 bases). Deletions cut 6 bases from V and 0 bases from J, with 18 bases between. The CDR3 runs 16 residues. The germline V gene has CDR1 SGHNT and CDR2 YYREEE (reference sequence). The CDR3 protein is CASTRGGAQANYGYTF. In nucleotides, the CDR3 is TGTGCCAGCACCCGGGGGGGGGCACAAGCTAACTATGGCTACACCTTC.

This chain uses TRBV15 with TRBJ2-7, with D perhaps TRBD1 (6 bases). This CDR3 has 14 amino acids. V was cut by 0 bases and J by 6 bases, with 12 bases left in between. The germline CDR1 and CDR2 sequences are LNHNV and YYDKDF (reference sequence). DNA for the CDR3: TGTGCCACCAGCAGAGAAGGGGGTGCCCGCGAGCAGTACTTC. Translated: CATSREGGAREQYF.

The chain uses TRBV30 and TRBJ2-7; TRBD2 agrees at 7 bases. Per the germline V gene, CDR1 is GTSNPN and CDR2 is SVGIG (reference sequence). J gave up 0 bases and V 2 bases, and 10 bases lay outside the gene matches. This CDR3 contains 16 residues. The CDR3 nucleotides are TGTGCCTGGAGTATCCCGACTAGCAGCAGCTCCTACGAGCAGTACTTC. Amino acids: CAWSIPTSSSSYEQYF. The whole variable domain, filled in from reference TRBV30 and TRBJ2-7, reads SQTIHQWPATLVQPVGSPLSLECTVEGTSNPNLYWYRQAAGRGLQLLFYSVGIGQISSEVPQNLSASRPQDRQFILSSKKLLLSDSGFYLCAWSIPTSSSSYEQYFGPGTRLTVT.